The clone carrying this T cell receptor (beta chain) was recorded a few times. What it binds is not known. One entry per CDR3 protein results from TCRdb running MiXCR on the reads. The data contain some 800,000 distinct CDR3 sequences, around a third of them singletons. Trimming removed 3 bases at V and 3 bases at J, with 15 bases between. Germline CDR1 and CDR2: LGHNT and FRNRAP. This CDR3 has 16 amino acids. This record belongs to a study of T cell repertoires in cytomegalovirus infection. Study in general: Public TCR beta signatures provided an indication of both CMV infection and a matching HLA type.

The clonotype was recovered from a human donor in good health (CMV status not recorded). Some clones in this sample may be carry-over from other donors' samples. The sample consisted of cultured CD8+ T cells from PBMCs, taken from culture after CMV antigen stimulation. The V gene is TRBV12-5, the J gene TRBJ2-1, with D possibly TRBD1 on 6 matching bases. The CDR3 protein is CASGFAGGHHYNEQFF. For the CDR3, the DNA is TGTGCTAGTGGTTTCGCTGGGGGACACCACTACAATGAGCAGTTCTTC.